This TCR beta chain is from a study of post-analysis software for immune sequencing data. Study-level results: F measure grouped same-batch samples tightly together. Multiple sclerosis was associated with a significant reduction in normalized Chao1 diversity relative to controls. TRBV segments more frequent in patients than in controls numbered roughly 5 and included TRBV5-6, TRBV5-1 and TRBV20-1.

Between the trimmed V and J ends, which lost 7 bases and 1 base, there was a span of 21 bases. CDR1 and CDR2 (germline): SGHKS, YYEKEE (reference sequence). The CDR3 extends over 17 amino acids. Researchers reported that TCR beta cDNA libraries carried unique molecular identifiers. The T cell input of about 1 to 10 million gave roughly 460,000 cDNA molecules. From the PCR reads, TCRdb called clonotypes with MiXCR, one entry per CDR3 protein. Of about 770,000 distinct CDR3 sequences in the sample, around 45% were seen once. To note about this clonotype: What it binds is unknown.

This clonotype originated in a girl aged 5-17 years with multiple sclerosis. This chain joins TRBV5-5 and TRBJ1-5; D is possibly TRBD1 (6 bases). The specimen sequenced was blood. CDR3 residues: CASSQGEGGKSNQPQHF. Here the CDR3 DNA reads TGTGCCAGCTCCCAGGGTGAAGGGGGTAAGAGCAATCAGCCCCAGCATTTT.